This TCR beta chain is drawn from a study of shared clonotypes between healthy human individuals. Germline CDR1 and CDR2: MDHEN and SYDVKM. The length of the CDR3 is 13 residues. V shed 5 bases and J shed 7 bases, with 11 bases lying between them. Several immunoSEQ plates held equal portions of the genomic DNA taken from each subset. Every unsorted PBMC PCR replicate was loaded with 250 to 300 ng DNA, tens of thousands of T cell genomes. What was sequenced on ten immunoSEQ deep assay plates was unsorted PBMC DNA. Authors' processing steps: ImmunoSEQ sequences covered only the junction and lacked quality scores; filtering therefore differed. Assay: immunoSEQ multiplex PCR; the TCRdb copy retains only in-frame clones and omits some. That table supplies the V and J calls and clone size; D and trimming were determined from the DNA. The table lists 550,000 to 600,000 clones, around 78% of them singletons.

The V gene is TRBV28, the J gene TRBJ2-2, with D perhaps matching TRBD2 (5 bases). Sequencing was done on a sample of PBMCs. The clonotype originates from a woman between 40 and 50 years old in good health. Some clones in this sample may be carry-over from other donors' samples. This CDR3 reads CASSKGVGGELFF. The CDR3, as DNA: TGTGCCAGCAGTAAGGGAGTGGGCGGGGAGCTGTTTTTT.